The present entry profiles one T cell receptor beta chain with its context. The assay was immunoSEQ multiplex PCR, and TCRdb's table has in-frame clones only and misses some. This sample yields around 10,000 clones, of which roughly 96% are seen a single time; 0.83% belongs to the top ten. The source of the sample is a study of monozygotic twins with cystic fibrosis. CDR3 size: 18 residues. Germline values: CDR1 SGHKS, CDR2 YYEKEE (reference sequence). Trimming shortened V by 2 bases and J by 0 bases, and 17 bases separated the two germline ends. The origin of this receptor is a boy between 5 and 17 years old with cystic fibrosis. V and J are TRBV5-5 and TRBJ1-4; D is uncertain. Source material: blood. CDR3 in amino acids: CASSLTDLRLSTNEKLFF. DNA of the CDR3: TGTGCCAGCAGCTTAACGGACCTCCGCCTATCAACTAATGAAAAACTGTTTTTT. The whole variable domain, filled in from reference TRBV5-5 and TRBJ1-4, reads DAGVTQSPTHLIKTRGQQVTLRCSPISGHKSVSWYQQVLGQGPQFIFQYYEKEERGRGNFPDRFSARQFPNYSSELNVNALLLGDSALYLCASSLTDLRLSTNEKLFFGSGTQLSVL.